The present T cell receptor beta chain was sequenced within a study of identical twins. Study-level findings and limits: Less excess twin sharing appeared in beta out-of-frame sequences. Abundant cord blood beta clonotypes carried fewer insertions; memory repertoires showed none.

Trimming shortened V by 7 bases and J by 11 bases, and 17 bases separated the two germline ends. CDR1 and CDR2 (germline): GTSNPN, SVGIG (reference sequence). The CDR3 consists of 11 residues. In the case of this clonotype: Its specificity is unknown.

TCRdb re-analysed the 5' RACE reads in MiXCR, keeping a single row per CDR3 protein. This sample has more than 600,000 distinct CDR3 sequences, with 15% to 20% found just once. There were only healthy Caucasians among the donors. The same sample was also studied in work on T cells expressing NK-cell markers. That study reports: Sorted CD3+CD56-NKG2C+, CD3+CD56+NKG2C+ and CD3+CD56+NKG2C- T cells supplied the TCR beta repertoires.

The TCR comes from a woman under 30 in good health. J is TRBJ1-1 and V is TRBV30; tentative D call: TRBD1 (5 bases). The specimen was PBMCs. The CDR3 loop is CASLIGASAFF. For the CDR3, the DNA is TGTGCCTCACTGATTGGGGCGTCGGCTTTCTTT. The full variable domain, its missing parts supplied by reference TRBV30 and TRBJ1-1, is SQTIHQWPATLVQPVGSPLSLECTVEGTSNPNLYWYRQAAGRGLQLLFYSVGIGQISSEVPQNLSASRPQDRQFILSSKKLLLSDSGFYLCASLIGASAFFGQGTRLTVV.